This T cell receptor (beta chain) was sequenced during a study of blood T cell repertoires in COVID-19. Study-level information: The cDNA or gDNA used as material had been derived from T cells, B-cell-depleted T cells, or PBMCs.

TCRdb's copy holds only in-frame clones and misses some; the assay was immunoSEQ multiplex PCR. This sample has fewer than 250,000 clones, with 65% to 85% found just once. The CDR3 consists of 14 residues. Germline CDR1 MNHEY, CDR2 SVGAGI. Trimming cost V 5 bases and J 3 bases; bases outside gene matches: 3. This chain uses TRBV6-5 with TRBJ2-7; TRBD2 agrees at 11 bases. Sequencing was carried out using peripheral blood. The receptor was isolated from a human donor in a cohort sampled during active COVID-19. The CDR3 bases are TGTGCCAGCAGTATTAGCGGGGGGGTCTACGAGCAGTACTTC. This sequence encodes CASSISGGVYEQYF.